This TCR beta chain was sequenced during a study of T cell responses to AZD1222 COVID-19 vaccine. The assay was immunoSEQ multiplex PCR, and TCRdb's table has in-frame clones only and misses some. The sample records around 100,000 clones, around 90% being singletons. Overall study results and limits: All repertoire sampling was performed exclusively after the peak T cell response. Donors in the cohort were predominantly white British and more often female, and clonal diversity was possibly underestimated.

To note about this clone: Its antigen is unidentified.

Germline-derived CDR1 and CDR2 are SQVTM and ANQGSEA. Losses at the gene ends were 1 base for V and 3 bases for J; bases not matched to a gene: 6. This CDR3 is 14 amino acids long. The chain recombines TRBV29-1 with TRBJ2-7; 7 bases align to TRBD2. This specimen was peripheral blood, taken on day 0 of AZD1222 vaccination. The sequence was collected from an adult in good health. CDR3 DNA sequence: TGCAGCGTTGAAGGGCAGGGAGGGGACTACGAGCAGTACTTC. Encoded protein: CSVEGQGGDYEQYF.